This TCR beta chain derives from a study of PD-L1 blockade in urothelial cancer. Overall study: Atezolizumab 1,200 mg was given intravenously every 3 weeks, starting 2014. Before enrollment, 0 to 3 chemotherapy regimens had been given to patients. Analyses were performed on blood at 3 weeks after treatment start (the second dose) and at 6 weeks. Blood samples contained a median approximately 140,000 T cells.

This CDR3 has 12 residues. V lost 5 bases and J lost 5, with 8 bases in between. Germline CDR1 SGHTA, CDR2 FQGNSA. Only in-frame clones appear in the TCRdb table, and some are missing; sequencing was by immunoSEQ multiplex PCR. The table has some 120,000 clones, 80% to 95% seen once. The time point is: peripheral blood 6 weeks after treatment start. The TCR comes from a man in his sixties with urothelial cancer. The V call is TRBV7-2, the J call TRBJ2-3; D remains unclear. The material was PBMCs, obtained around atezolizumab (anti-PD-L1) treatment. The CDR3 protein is CASSASRDTQYF. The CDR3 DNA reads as TGTGCCAGCAGCGCGTCGAGAGATACGCAGTATTTT. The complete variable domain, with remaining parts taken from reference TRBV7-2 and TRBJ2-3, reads GAGVSQSPSNKVTEKGKDVELRCDPISGHTALYWYRQSLGQGLEFLIYFQGNSAPDKSGLPSDRFSAERTGGSVSTLTIQRTQQEDSAVYLCASSASRDTQYFGPGTRLTVL.